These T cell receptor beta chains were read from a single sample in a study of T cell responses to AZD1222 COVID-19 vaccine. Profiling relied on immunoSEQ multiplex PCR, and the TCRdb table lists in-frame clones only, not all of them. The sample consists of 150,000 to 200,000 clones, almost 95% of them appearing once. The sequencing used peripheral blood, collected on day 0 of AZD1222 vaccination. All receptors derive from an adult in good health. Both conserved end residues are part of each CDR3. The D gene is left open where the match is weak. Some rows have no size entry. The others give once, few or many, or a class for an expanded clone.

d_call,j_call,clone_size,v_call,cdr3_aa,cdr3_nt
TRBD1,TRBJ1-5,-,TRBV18,CASSEDRGQPQHF,TGTGCCAGCTCAGAAGACAGGGGTCAGCCCCAGCATTTT
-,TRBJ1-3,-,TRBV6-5,CAGSEKPSGNTIYF,TGTGCCGGATCAGAAAAACCCTCTGGAAACACCATATATTTT
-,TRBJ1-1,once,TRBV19,CASSTKIWEGMRNTEAFF,TGTGCCAGTAGTACGAAGATCTGGGAGGGGATGAGGAACACTGAAGCTTTCTTT
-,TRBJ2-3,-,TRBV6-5,CASRRGRSTDTQYF,TGTGCCAGCAGGCGGGGGCGGAGCACAGATACGCAGTATTTT
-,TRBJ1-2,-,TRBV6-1,CASSEGAEGGYTF,TGTGCCAGCAGTGAAGGGGCAGAAGGAGGCTACACCTTC
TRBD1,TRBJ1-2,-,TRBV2,CASSVGTEYGYTF,TGTGCCAGCAGTGTAGGGACAGAGTATGGCTACACCTTC
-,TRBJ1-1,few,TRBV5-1,CASSSWGSTEAFF,TGCGCCAGCAGCTCTTGGGGGAGCACTGAAGCTTTCTTT
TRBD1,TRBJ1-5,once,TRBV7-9,CASSLVGQGFNQPQHF,TGTGCCAGCAGCTTAGTGGGACAGGGTTTCAATCAGCCCCAGCATTTT
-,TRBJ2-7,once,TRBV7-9,CASSLEKVDYEQYF,TGTGCCAGCAGCTTAGAAAAAGTTGATTACGAGCAGTACTTC
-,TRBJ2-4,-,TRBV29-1,CSTVHIAKNIQYF,TGCAGCACCGTACACATAGCCAAAAACATTCAGTACTTC
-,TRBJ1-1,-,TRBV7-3,CASSSTGWNTEAFF,TGTGCCAGCAGCTCGACAGGCTGGAACACTGAAGCTTTCTTT
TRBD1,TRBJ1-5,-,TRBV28,CASRRQGRRASNQPQHF,TGTGCCAGCCGAAGACAGGGGAGGAGGGCTAGCAATCAGCCCCAGCATTTT
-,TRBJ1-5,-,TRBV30,CAWSVGSNQPQHF,TGTGCCTGGAGTGTCGGCAGCAATCAGCCCCAGCATTTT
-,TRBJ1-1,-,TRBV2,CASSEQGNEAFF,TGTGCCAGCAGTGAACAGGGGAATGAAGCTTTCTTT
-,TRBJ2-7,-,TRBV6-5,CASRVQGAYEQYF,TGTGCCAGCAGGGTGCAGGGCGCCTACGAGCAGTACTTC
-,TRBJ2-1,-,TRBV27,CASSFGNEQFF,TGTGCCAGCAGTTTTGGCAATGAGCAGTTCTTC
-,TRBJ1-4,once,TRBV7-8,CASSLVGREKLFF,TGTGCCAGCAGCTTAGTGGGCCGAGAAAAACTGTTTTTT
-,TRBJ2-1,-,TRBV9,CASSPRSYNEQFF,TGTGCCAGCAGCCCCCGTTCCTACAATGAGCAGTTCTTC
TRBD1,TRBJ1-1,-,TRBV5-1,CASSQLAGGMNTEAFF,TGCGCCAGCAGCCAACTGGCAGGGGGAATGAACACTGAAGCTTTCTTT
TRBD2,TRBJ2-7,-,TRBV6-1,CASSEIAGTSYEQYF,TGTGCCAGCAGTGAAATAGCGGGGACCTCCTACGAGCAGTACTTC
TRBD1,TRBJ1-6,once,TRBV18,CASSPGQGYNSPLHF,TGTGCCAGCTCACCGGGACAGGGGTATAATTCACCCCTCCACTTT
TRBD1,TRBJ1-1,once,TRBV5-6,CASSANPGQGAGNTEAFF,TGTGCCAGCAGCGCTAACCCGGGACAGGGGGCCGGGAACACTGAAGCTTTCTTT
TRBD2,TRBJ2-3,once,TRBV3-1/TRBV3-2,CASSQAPPAGGVTDTQYF,TGTGCCAGCAGCCAAGCCCCCCCAGCGGGGGGGGTCACAGATACGCAGTATTTT
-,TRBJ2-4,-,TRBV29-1,CSVGTDENIQYF,TGCAGCGTTGGGACAGATGAAAACATTCAGTACTTC
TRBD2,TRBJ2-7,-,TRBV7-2,CASSPPWAGGYEQYF,TGTGCCAGCAGCCCCCCTTGGGCGGGGGGCTACGAGCAGTACTTC
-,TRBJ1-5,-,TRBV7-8,CASSLSRGWEPQHF,TGTGCCAGCAGCTTATCCCGGGGGTGGGAGCCCCAGCATTTT
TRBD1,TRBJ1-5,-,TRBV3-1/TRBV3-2,CASSHGTGGPQPQHF,TGTGCCAGCAGCCACGGGACAGGGGGCCCCCAGCCCCAGCATTTT
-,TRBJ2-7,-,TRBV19,CASSIGRGNPDEQYF,TGTGCCAGTAGTATAGGTCGAGGGAACCCCGACGAGCAGTACTTC